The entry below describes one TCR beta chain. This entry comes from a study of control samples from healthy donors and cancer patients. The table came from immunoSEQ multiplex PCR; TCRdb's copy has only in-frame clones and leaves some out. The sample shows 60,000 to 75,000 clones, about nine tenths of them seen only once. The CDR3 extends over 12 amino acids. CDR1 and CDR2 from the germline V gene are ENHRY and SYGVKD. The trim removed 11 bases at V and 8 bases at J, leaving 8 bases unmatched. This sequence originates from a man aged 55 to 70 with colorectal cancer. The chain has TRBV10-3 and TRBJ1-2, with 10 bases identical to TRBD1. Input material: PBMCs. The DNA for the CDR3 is TGTGCCGTCGCCCCGGGACAGGGGGGCTACACCTTC. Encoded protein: CAVAPGQGGYTF.